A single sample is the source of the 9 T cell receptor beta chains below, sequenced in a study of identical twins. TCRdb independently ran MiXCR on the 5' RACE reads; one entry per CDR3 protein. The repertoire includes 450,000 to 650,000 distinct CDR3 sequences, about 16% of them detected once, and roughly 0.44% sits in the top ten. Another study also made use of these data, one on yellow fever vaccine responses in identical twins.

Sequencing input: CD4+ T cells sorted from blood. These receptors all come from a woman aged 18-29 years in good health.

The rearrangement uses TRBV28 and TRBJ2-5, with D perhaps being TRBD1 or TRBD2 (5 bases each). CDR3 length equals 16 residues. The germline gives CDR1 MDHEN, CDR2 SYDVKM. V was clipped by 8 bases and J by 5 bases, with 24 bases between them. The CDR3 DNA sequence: TGTGCCAGCCGAAGGGGAATCGGACTTAACGGGGAGACCCAGTACTTC. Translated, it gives CASRRGIGLNGETQYF.

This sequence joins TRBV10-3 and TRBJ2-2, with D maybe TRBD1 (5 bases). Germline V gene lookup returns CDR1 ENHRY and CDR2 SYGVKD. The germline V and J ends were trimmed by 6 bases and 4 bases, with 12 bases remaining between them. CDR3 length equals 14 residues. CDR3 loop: CAIRGLGVTGELFF. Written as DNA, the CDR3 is TGTGCCATCAGGGGGCTTGGGGTCACCGGGGAGCTGTTTTTT.

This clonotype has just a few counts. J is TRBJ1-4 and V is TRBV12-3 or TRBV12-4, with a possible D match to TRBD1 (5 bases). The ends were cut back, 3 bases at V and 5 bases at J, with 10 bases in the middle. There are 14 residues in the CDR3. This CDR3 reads CASSFRQRNEKLFF. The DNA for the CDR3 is TGTGCCAGCAGTTTTCGACAGAGGAATGAAAAACTGTTTTTT.

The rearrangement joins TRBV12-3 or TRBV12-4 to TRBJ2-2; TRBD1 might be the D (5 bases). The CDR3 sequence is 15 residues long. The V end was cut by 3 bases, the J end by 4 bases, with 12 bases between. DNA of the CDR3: TGTGCCAGCAGTTTCTCAGGGCTTGGCACCGGGGAGCTGTTTTTT. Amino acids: CASSFSGLGTGELFF.

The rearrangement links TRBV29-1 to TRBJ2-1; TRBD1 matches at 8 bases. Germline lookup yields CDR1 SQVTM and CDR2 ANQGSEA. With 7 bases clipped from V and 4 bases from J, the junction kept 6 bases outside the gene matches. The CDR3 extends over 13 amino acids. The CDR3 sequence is CSDRQGMYNEQFF. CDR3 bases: TGCAGCGACCGACAGGGGATGTACAATGAGCAGTTCTTC.

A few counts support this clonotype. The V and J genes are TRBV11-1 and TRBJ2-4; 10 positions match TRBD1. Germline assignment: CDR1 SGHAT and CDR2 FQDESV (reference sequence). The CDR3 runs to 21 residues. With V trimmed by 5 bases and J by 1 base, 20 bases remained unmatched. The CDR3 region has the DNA TGTGCCAGCAGCCAGGTTGCCGGCTCGGGACAGGGGAGAATGGCCAAAAACATTCAGTACTTC. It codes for CASSQVAGSGQGRMAKNIQYF.

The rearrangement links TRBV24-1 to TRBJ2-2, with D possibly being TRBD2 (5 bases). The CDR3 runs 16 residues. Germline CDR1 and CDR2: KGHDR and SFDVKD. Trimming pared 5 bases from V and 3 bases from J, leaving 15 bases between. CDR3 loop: CATSAINPGDTGELFF. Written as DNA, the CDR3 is TGTGCCACCAGTGCAATAAATCCCGGGGACACCGGGGAGCTGTTTTTT.

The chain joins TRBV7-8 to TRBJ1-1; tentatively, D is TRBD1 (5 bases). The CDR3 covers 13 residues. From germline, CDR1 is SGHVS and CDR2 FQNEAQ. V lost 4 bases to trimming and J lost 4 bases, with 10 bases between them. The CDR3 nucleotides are TGTGCCAGCAGCTGGAGCGGGGGCACTGAAGCTTTCTTT. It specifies CASSWSGGTEAFF.

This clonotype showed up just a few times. The CDR3 DNA reads as TGTGCCAGTAGTATAGATGGACGAGGTCTGCAGTATTTT. The encoded protein is CASSIDGRGLQYF. This sequence joins TRBV19 and TRBJ2-3; the D is unclear. The germline V and J ends were trimmed by 0 bases and 11 bases, with 12 bases remaining between them. Germline CDR1 reads LNHDA; CDR2 reads SQIVND (reference sequence). This CDR3 is 13 amino acids long.